This TCR beta chain was profiled in a study of identical twins. The length of the CDR3 is 14 residues. The junction had 3 bases not matched to a gene; V was cut back by 4 bases and J by 4 bases. Germline CDR1 WSHSY, CDR2 SAAADI. Each CDR3 protein gets one entry after TCRdb re-called the 5' RACE reads with MiXCR. In the table there are more than 400,000 distinct CDR3 sequences, 13% to 15% of which are singletons. This clonotype was seen only a few times. These data were also filed under a second study, of yellow fever vaccine responses in identical twins.

Sequencing was carried out using CD4+ T cells sorted from blood. This chain connects TRBV10-2 to TRBJ2-1; 8 bases are shared with TRBD2. The receptor comes from a woman aged 18-29 years in good health. The CDR3 nucleotides are TGCGCCAGCAGTGTCTCTAGCGGGTACAATGAGCAGTTCTTC. Protein sequence: CASSVSSGYNEQFF.